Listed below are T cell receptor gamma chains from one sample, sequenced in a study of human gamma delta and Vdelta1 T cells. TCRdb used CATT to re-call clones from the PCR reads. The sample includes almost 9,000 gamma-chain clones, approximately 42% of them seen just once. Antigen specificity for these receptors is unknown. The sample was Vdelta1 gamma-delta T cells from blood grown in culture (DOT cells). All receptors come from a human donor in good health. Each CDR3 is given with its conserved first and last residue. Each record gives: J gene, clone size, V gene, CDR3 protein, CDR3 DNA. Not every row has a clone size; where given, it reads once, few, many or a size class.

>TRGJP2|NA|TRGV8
CATWDQHWIKTF
TGTGCCACCTGGGATCAGCATTGGATCAAGACGTTT
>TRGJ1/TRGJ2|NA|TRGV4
CATWDGPDYKKLF
TGTGCCACCTGGGATGGGCCTGATTATAAGAAACTCTTT
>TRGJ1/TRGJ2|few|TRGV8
CATWEVNYYKKLF
TGTGCCACCTGGGAGGTGAATTATTATAAGAAACTCTTT
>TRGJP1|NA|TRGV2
CATWDPSGATGWFKIF
TGTGCCACCTGGGACCCCTCAGGGGCCACTGGTTGGTTCAAGATATTT
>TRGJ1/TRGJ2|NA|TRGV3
CATWDRQLPNYYKKLF
TGTGCCACCTGGGACAGACAATTGCCTAATTATTATAAGAAACTCTTT
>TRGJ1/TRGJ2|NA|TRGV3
CATWDGTYVTYYKKLF
TGTGCCACCTGGGACGGGACTTACGTTACATATTATAAGAAACTCTTT
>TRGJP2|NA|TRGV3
CATWDRRGSDWIKTF
TGTGCCACCTGGGACAGGCGTGGTAGTGATTGGATCAAGACGTTT
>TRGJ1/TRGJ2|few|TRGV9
CALWANYYKKVF
TGTGCCTTGTGGGCTAATTATTATAAGAAAGTGTTC
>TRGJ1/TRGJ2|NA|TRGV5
CATWDRNYKKLF
TGTGCCACCTGGGACCGAAATTATAAGAAACTCTTT
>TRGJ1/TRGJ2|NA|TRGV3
CATWDTPPFDYKKLF
TGTGCCACCTGGGACACCCCCCCCTTTGATTATAAGAAACTCTTT
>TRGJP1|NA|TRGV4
CATWDGALNTTGWFKIF
TGTGCCACCTGGGATGGGGCCCTCAATACCACTGGTTGGTTCAAGATATTT
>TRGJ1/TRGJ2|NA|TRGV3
CATWDGPPNYYKKLF
TGTGCCACCTGGGACGGACCGCCGAATTATTATAAGAAACTCTTT
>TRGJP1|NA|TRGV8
CATWDATGWFKIF
TGTGCCACCTGGGATGCCACTGGTTGGTTCAAGATATTT
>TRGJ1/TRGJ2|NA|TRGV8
CATWDRLGFYKKLF
TGTGCCACCTGGGATAGGCTGGGTTTTTATAAGAAACTCTTT
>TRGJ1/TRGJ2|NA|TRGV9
CALWESSYKKLF
TGTGCCTTGTGGGAGTCCTCTTATAAGAAACTCTTT
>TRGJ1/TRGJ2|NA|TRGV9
CALWELRARKLF
TGTGCCTTGTGGGAGTTACGGGCTCGAAAACTCTTT
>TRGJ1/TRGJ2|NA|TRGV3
CATWDRRWEAYKKLF
TGTGCCACCTGGGACAGGCGATGGGAGGCGTATAAGAAACTCTTT
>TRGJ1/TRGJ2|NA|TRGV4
CATWDLYYKKLF
TGTGCCACCTGGGACCTTTATTATAAGAAACTCTTT
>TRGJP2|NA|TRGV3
CATWELSDWIKTF
TGTGCCACCTGGGAACTGAGTGATTGGATCAAGACGTTT
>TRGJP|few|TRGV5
CATWDRQVELGKKIKVF
TGTGCCACCTGGGACAGGCAAGTGGAGTTGGGCAAAAAAATCAAGGTATTT
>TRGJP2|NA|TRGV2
CATWDGGSSDWIKTF
TGTGCCACCTGGGACGGTGGGAGTAGTGATTGGATCAAGACGTTT
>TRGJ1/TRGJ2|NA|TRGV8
CATWLGYYKKLF
TGTGCCACCTGGCTCGGTTATTATAAGAAACTCTTT
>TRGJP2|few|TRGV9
CALWEVRMGSSDWIKTF
TGTGCCTTGTGGGAGGTGCGGATGGGAAGTAGTGATTGGATCAAGACGTTT
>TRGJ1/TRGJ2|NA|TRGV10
CAAWDPTDKKLF
TGTGCTGCGTGGGATCCGACCGATAAGAAACTCTTT
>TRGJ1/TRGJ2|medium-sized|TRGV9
CALWEVRYKKLF
TGTGCCTTGTGGGAGGTGCGTTATAAGAAACTCTTT
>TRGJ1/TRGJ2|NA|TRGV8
CATWLSNYYKKLF
TGTGCCACCTGGTTGTCGAATTATTATAAGAAACTCTTT
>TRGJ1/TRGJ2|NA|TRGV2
CATWDVINYYKKLF
TGTGCCACCTGGGACGTTATCAATTATTATAAGAAACTCTTT
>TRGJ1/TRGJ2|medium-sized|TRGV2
CATWDGHYYKKLF
TGTGCCACCTGGGACGGGCATTATTATAAGAAACTCTTT
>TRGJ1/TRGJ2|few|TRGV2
CATWDGGNKKLF
TGTGCCACCTGGGACGGGGGAAATAAGAAACTCTTT
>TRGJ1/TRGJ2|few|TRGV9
CALWEVQNYYKKLF
TGTGCCTTGTGGGAGGTCCAGAATTATTATAAGAAACTCTTT
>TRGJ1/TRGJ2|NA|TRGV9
CALWEVPYYKKLF
TGTGCCTTGTGGGAGGTCCCTTATTATAAGAAACTCTTT
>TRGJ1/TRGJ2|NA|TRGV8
CATWAFYYKKLF
TGTGCCACCTGGGCCTTTTATTATAAGAAACTCTTT
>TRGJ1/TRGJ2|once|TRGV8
CATWDHYKKLF
TGTGCCACCTGGGATCACTATAAGAAACTCTTT
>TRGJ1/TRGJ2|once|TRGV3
CATWDISKKLF
TGTGCCACCTGGGATATCTCCAAGAAACTCTTT
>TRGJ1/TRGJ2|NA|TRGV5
CATWDRRDYYKKLF
TGTGCCACCTGGGACAGGCGGGATTATTATAAGAAACTCTTT
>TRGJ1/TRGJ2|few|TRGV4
CATWDGPEGPSLNYYKKLF
TGTGCCACCTGGGATGGGCCGGAGGGGCCCTCGTTGAATTATTATAAGAAACTCTTT
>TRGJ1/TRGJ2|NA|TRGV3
CATWDRLAPYYKKLF
TGTGCCACCTGGGACAGGCTAGCCCCTTATTATAAGAAACTCTTT
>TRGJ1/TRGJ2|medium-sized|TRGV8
CATWEENYYKKLF
TGTGCCACCTGGGAAGAGAATTATTATAAGAAACTCTTT
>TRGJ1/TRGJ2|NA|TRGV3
CATWKDYYKKLF
TGTGCCACCTGGAAGGATTATTATAAGAAACTCTTT
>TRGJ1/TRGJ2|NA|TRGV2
CATWDGLGNYYKKLF
TGTGCCACCTGGGACGGGCTGGGGAATTATTATAAGAAACTCTTT
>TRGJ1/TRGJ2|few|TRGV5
CATWDRVGKLF
TGTGCCACCTGGGACAGGGTCGGGAAACTCTTT
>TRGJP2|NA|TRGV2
CATWDGRWSSDWIKTF
TGTGCCACCTGGGACGGGCGCTGGAGTAGTGATTGGATCAAGACGTTT
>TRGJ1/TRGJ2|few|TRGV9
CALWEVAFRKLF
TGTGCCTTGTGGGAGGTGGCATTCAGGAAACTCTTT
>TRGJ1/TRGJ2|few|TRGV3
CATWDRRGYKKLF
TGTGCCACCTGGGACAGGCGAGGTTATAAGAAACTCTTT
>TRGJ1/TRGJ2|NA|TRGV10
CAAWVDKKLF
TGTGCTGCGTGGGTCGATAAGAAACTCTTT
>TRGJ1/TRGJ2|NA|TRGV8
CATWDTVYYKKLF
TGTGCCACCTGGGACACCGTTTATTATAAGAAACTCTTT
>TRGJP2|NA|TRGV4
CATWDDGDWIKTF
TGTGCCACCTGGGATGATGGTGATTGGATCAAGACGTTT